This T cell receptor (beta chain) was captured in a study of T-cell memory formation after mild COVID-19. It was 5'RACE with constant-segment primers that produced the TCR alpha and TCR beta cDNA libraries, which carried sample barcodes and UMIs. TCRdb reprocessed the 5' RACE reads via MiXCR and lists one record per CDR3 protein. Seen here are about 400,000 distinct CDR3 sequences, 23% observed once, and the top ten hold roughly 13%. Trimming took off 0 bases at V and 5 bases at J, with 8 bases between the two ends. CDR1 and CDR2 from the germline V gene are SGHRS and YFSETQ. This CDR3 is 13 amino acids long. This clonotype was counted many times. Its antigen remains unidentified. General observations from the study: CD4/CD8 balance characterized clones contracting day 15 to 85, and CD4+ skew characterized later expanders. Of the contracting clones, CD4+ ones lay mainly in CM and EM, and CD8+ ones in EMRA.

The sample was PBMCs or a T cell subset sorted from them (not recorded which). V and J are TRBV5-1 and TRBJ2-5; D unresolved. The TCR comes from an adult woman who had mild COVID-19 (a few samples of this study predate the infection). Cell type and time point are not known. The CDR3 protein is CASSLGSGETQYF. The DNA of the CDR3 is TGCGCCAGCAGCTTGGGAAGTGGTGAGACCCAGTACTTC. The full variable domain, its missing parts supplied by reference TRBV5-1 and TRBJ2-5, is KAGVTQTPRYLIKTRGQQVTLSCSPISGHRSVSWYQQTPGQGLQFLFEYFSETQRNKGNFPGRFSGRQFSNSRSEMNVSTLELGDSALYLCASSLGSGETQYFGPGTRLLVL.